The clone carrying this T cell receptor (beta chain) was counted a few times. The data were taken from a study of shared clonotypes between healthy human individuals. Sequencing used immunoSEQ multiplex PCR; TCRdb keeps in-frame clones, though not all of them. The sample shows nearly 750,000 clones, around 70% of them seen only once. The CDR3 consists of 15 residues. Germline V gene lookup returns CDR1 MGHRA and CDR2 YSYEKL. The V gene lost 0 bases and the J gene lost 4 bases, with 13 bases spanning the gap. Material: memory CD4+ T cells sorted from blood. Subset denoted: CD45RA-negative fraction. The chain recombines TRBV4-1 with TRBJ2-7; D unclear. The origin of this receptor is a woman aged 30 to 39 in good health. DNA for the CDR3: TGCGCCAGCAGCCAAGAAAGCTGGAACGGGTACGAGCAGTACTTC. This gives the protein CASSQESWNGYEQYF.